This TCR beta chain was captured in a study of identical twins. TCRdb used MiXCR to reprocess the 5' RACE reads, holding one entry per CDR3 protein. The sample has approximately 600,000 distinct CDR3 sequences, more than 9% seen once. In every case, the donor was a healthy Caucasian. Germline assignment: CDR1 SGHTA and CDR2 FQGNSA. Trimming pared 6 bases from V and 5 bases from J, leaving 13 bases between. The CDR3 is 13 residues long. These data also formed part of another study, on yellow fever vaccine responses in identical twins.

The sample comprised PBMCs. The clonotype was recovered from a woman younger than 35 in good health. This chain joins TRBV7-2 and TRBJ2-5, with D hard to call. The CDR3 DNA is TGTGCCAGCAGTGGGCGGCAAACGGAGACCCAGTACTTC. It translates to CASSGRQTETQYF.